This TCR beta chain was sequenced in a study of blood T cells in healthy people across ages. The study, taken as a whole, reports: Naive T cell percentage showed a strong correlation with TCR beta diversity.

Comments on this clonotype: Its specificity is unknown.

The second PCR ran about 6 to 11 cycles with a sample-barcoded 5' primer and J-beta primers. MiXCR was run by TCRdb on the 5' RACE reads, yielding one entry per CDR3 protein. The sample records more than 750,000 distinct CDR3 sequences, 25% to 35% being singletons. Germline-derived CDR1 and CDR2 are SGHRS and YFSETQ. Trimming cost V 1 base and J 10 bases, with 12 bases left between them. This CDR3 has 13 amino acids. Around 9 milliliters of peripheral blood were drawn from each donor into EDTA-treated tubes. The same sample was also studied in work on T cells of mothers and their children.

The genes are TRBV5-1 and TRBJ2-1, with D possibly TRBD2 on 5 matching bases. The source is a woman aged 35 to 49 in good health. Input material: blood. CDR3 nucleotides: TGCGCCAGCAGCTTGAAACTAGATGAAGAGCAGTTCTTC. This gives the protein CASSLKLDEEQFF.